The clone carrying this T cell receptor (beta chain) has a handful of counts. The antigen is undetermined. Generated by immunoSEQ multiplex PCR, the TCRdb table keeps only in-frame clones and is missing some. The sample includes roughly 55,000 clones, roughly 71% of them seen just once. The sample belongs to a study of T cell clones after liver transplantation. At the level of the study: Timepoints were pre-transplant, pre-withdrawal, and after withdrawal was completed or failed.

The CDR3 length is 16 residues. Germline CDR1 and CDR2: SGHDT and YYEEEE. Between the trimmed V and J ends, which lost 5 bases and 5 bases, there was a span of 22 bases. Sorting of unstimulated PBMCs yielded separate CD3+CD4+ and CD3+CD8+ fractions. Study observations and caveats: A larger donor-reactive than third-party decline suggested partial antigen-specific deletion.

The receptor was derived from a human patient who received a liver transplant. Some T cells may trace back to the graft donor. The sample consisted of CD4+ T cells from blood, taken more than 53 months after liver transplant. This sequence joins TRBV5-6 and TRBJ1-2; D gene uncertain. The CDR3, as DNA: TGTGCCAGCAGGCTCCTGGGAATCGTCGTAGGGTATGGCTACACCTTC. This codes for CASRLLGIVVGYGYTF. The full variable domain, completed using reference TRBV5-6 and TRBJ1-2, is DAGVTQSPTHLIKTRGQQVTLRCSPKSGHDTVSWYQQALGQGPQFIFQYYEEEERQRGNFPDRFSGHQFPNYSSELNVNALLLGDSALYLCASRLLGIVVGYGYTFGSGTRLTVV.